This TCR beta chain was recorded in a study of blood T cell repertoires in COVID-19 (dated by TCRdb to the early 2020s). As for the study more broadly: Collaborator samples came from the United States, Italy and Spain and covered acute and convalescent phases of COVID-19. The samples were drawn from the first 160 participants of the ongoing ImmuneRACE study and from under 1,500 subjects provided by 6 global collaborators. The sample metadata nearly always contained a de-identified subject ID, COVID-19 status, age in years and sex. The dataset comprised deeply sampled blood TCRbeta repertoires from subjects exposed to, actively infected with, or recovered from COVID-19. The repertoires were released in a freely available public database meant as a resource for research on the immune response to SARS-CoV-2. HLA class I and class II types, where available, came from metadata supplied by the sample provider rather than from assay-based typing. The prospective study material was composed of cDNA or gDNA derived from T cells, B-cell-depleted T cells, or PBMCs.

Beyond this particular receptor, the publication reports: The amount of clinical and demographic metadata varied by source and participant and was provided uncurated.

Each collaborating institution followed its own protocols to collect whole blood in K2EDTA tubes. For TCRbeta analysis, collaborator samples were shipped as frozen whole blood, as isolated PBMCs, or as DNA extracted from either sample type. V gives up 0 bases and J gives up 7 bases, and the segment between their germline ends measures 4 bases. There are 13 amino acids in the CDR3, from cysteine to phenylalanine inclusive. Kept here is only the CDR3 DNA, which spans 39 bases and is read in frame from base 1. CDR1 and CDR2 are read off the germline V gene (reference sequence) as MNHEY and SMNVEV. This clone was seen more than once but under ten times. No cognate antigen has been identified for it. It has no much larger one-base neighbor in the sample; base qualities were not kept. TCRbeta CDR3 regions were amplified from genomic DNA by means of the immunoSEQ Assay, a bias-controlled multiplex PCR. Processing in the source paper ran as follows. Within the assay, amplification of reference gene primers was used to estimate how many nucleated cells each sample contained. Sequence reads were collapsed and filtered to measure the absolute abundance of every unique TCRbeta CDR3 rearrangement. For each sample, productive Simpson clonality was calculated as the square root of Simpson's diversity index across productive rearrangements. This is the immuneACCESS table as TCRdb keeps it, with only in-frame sequences that have V and J called. A part of the clones is gone; compared with another copy, unresolved V genes explain less than half, and the rest is unexplained. V and J calls and clone size are given by that table; D and trimming were obtained from the DNA. The sample table shows about 490,000 clones, and 80% to 90% are seen once. The ten largest clones represent approximately 3.4% of the sample.

The sample comprised peripheral blood. This clonotype was sampled from a human donor in a cohort sampled during active COVID-19. This receptor chain uses TRBV27 and TRBJ1-6; a confident D gene designation cannot be given. In nucleotide form, the sequence is TGTGCCAGCAGTTTATCCAGGAATTCACCCCTCCACTTT. The resulting protein is CASSLSRNSPLHF.